These 5 T cell receptor beta chains share one sample of origin, sequenced in a study of T cell changes during pregnancy in multiple sclerosis. Using immunoSEQ multiplex PCR, the repertoire was profiled, and TCRdb retains in-frame clones only, with some absent. The table includes 64,000 or so clones, about nine tenths detected once. This specimen consisted of peripheral blood, obtained in the first trimester of pregnancy. These receptor sequences come from a female donor with multiple sclerosis, enrolled in a pregnancy study.

The chain couples TRBV28 to TRBJ1-1, with a tentative D call TRBD1 (6 bases). This CDR3 has 14 amino acids. Germline V gene sequence: CDR1 MDHEN, CDR2 SYDVKM. V lost 8 bases to trimming and J lost 0 bases, with 13 bases between them. The CDR3 sequence is CASGAGGVNTEAFF. The CDR3 DNA is TGTGCCAGCGGGGCGGGGGGCGTGAACACTGAAGCTTTCTTT.

CDR3 residues: CAWSVAGGQETQYF. The CDR3 coding sequence is TGTGCCTGGAGTGTAGCAGGGGGGCAAGAGACCCAGTACTTC. The rearrangement joins TRBV30 to TRBJ2-5; D is perhaps TRBD1 (7 bases). V was clipped by 0 bases and J by 2 bases, with 10 bases between them. The germline gives CDR1 GTSNPN, CDR2 SVGIG (reference sequence). The CDR3 is made up of 14 amino acids.

The genes are TRBV27 and TRBJ2-3; 8 nucleotides match TRBD1. This CDR3 has 15 residues. V was clipped by 2 bases and J by 4 bases; unmatched bases: 5. Looked up from germline, CDR1 is MNHEY and CDR2 is SMNVEV (reference sequence). The CDR3 DNA reads as TGTGCCAGCAGTTTAGCTGCAGGGGGCGCAGATACGCAGTATTTT. Translating it yields CASSLAAGGADTQYF.

This rearrangement joins TRBV28 to TRBJ1-3, with TRBD1 matching 8 bases. Germline trimming cut 3 bases from V and 2 bases from J; bases unmatched to any gene: 0. CDR1 is MDHEN and CDR2 is SYDVKM in the germline V gene. The CDR3 is 14 residues long. The CDR3 DNA follows: TGTGCCAGCAGTTTGGACAGGGCTGGAAACACCATATATTTT. Translation gives CASSLDRAGNTIYF. Using reference TRBV28 and TRBJ1-3 for the parts outside the CDR3, the full variable domain is DVKVTQSSRYLVKRTGEKVFLECVQDMDHENMFWYRQDPGLGLRLIYFSYDVKMKEKGDIPEGYSVSREKKERFSLILESASTNQTSMYLCASSLDRAGNTIYFGEGSWLTVV.

The J gene is TRBJ2-3, the V gene TRBV5-4, with 11 nucleotides matching TRBD2. Germline values: CDR1 SGHNT, CDR2 YYREEE (reference sequence). CDR3 length: 16 amino acids. The V and J ends lost 4 bases and 4 bases, in that order; junction bases with no gene match: 8. Here the CDR3 DNA reads TGTGCCAGCAGCGCTACTAGCGGGAGTGGGGCAGATACGCAGTATTTT. Translated, it gives CASSATSGSGADTQYF.